Here is one T cell receptor beta chain with its context. Its antigen is not known. Germline V gives CDR1 SEHNR, CDR2 FQNEAQ (reference sequence). The CDR3 length is 14 residues. With 5 bases clipped from V and 7 bases from J, the junction kept 3 bases outside the gene matches. Each CDR3 protein is one row after TCRdb ran MiXCR on the RT-PCR reads. This table has around 500,000 distinct CDR3 sequences, approximately 11% appearing once. This sample was taken from a study of response to subunit inactivated influenza vaccine. Whole-study results and caveats: With each seasonal influenza vaccination, the authors suggested, few new T cells are recruited.

The clonotype originates from a man aged 50-60 years who received an inactivated influenza vaccine. The sample here was PBMCs from blood, taken roughly 48 days after vaccination. V and J are TRBV7-9 and TRBJ2-5; 14 bases align to TRBD2. The CDR3 here is CASSHGTSGGTQYF. In DNA, the CDR3 is TGTGCCAGCAGCCACGGGACTAGCGGGGGGACCCAGTACTTC.